This TCR beta chain is from a study of OX40 agonist ivuxolimab in advanced cancers. Study overall: Ivuxolimab is an agonistic anti-OX40 (CD134) antibody, and patients were treated with it. Participants could have had prior anti-PD-1, anti-PD-L1 or anti-CTLA-4 therapy, and 40% had some.

This CDR3 comprises 14 residues. Germline V gene sequence: CDR1 SGHTA, CDR2 FQGTGA. V lost 5 bases and J 0 bases, leaving 8 bases between the germline ends. Concerning this clone: Its antigen remains unidentified. The sample holds other DNA sequences that translate to the same CDR3.

Using immunoSEQ multiplex PCR, the repertoire was profiled, and TCRdb retains in-frame clones only, with some absent. Here the sample spans about 60,000 clones, more than 80% being singletons. The study, taken as a whole, reports: CD8+ T cells (on average) carried more expanded clones than CD4+ T cells.

The specimen was CD4+ or CD8+ T cells sorted from blood, collected in a trial of the OX40 agonist ivuxolimab. The sequence derives from an adult with an advanced solid tumor such as melanoma, head and neck, liver or kidney cancer. The chain carries TRBV7-3 and TRBJ2-1; no clear D gene. In DNA form, the CDR3 reads TGTGCCAGCAGCCCCCAAAGCTCCTACAATGAGCAGTTCTTC. Its translation is CASSPQSSYNEQFF.